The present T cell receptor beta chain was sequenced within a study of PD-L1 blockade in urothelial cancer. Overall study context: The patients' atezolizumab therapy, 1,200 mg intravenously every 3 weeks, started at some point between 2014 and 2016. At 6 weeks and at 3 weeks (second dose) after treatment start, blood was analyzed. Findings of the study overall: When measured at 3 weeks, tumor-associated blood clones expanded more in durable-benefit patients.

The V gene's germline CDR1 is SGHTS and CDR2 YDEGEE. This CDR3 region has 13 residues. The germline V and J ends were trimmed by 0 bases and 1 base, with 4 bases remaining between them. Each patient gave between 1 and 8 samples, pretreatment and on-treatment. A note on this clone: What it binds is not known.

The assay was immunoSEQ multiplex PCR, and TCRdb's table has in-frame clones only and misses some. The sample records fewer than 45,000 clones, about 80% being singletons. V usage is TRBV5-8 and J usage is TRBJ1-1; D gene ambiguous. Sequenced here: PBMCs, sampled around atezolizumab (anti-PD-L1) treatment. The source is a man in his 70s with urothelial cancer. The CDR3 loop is CASSLARNTEAFF. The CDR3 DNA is TGTGCCAGCAGCTTGGCCCGGAACACTGAAGCTTTCTTT.